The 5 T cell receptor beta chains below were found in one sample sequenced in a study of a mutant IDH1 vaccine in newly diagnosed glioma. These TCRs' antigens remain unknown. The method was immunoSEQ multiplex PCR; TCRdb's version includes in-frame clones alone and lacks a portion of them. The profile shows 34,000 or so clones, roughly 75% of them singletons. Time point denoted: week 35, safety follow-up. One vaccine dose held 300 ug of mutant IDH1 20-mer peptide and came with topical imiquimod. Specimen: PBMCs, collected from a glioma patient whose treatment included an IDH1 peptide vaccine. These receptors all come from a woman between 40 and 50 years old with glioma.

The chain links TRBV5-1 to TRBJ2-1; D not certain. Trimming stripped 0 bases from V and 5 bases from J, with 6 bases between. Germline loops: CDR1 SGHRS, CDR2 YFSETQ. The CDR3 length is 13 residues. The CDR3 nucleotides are TGCGCCAGCAGCTTGGGGAACCACAATGAGCAGTTCTTC. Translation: CASSLGNHNEQFF.

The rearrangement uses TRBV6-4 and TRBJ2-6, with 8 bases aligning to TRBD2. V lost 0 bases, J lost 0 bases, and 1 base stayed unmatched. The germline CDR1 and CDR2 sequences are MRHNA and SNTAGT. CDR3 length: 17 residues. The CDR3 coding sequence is TGTGCCAGCAGTGACTCGAGCGGGGGCTCTGGGGCCAACGTCCTGACTTTC. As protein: CASSDSSGGSGANVLTF.

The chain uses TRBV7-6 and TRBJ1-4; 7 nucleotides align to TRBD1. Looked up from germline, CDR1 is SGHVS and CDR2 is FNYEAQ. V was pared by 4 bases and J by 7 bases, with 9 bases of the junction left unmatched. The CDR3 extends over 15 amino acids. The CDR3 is CASSSQGTVGEKLFF. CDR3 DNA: TGTGCCAGCAGCTCCCAGGGGACAGTGGGTGAAAAACTGTTTTTT.

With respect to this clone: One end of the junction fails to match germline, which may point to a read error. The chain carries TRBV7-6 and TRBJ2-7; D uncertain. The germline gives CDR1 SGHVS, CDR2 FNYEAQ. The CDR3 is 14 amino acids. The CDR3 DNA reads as TGTGCCAGCAGCTTAGGGGCAGCCTCCCACGAGCAGTACTTC. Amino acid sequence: CASSLGAASHEQYF.

The chain's CDR3 is CARSLGGTGEANEKLFF. The CDR3 region has the DNA TGTGCCAGAAGCTTGGGCGGGACAGGTGAGGCTAATGAAAAACTGTTTTTT. The chain carries TRBV5-3 and TRBJ1-4; TRBD1 agrees at 8 bases. TRBV5-3 belongs to the ORF category, with a function that is uncertain. V was clipped by 0 bases and J by 3 bases; unmatched bases: 7. The CDR3 extends over 17 amino acids.